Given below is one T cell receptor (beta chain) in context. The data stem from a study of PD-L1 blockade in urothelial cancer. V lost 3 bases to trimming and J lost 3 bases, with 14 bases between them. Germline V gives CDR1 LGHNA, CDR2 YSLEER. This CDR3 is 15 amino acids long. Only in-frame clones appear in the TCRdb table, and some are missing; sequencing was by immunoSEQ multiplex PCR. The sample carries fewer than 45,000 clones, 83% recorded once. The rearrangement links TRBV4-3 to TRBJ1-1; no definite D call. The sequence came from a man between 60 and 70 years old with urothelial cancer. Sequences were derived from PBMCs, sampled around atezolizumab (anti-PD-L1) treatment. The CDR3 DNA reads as TGCGCCAGCAGCCAGGACTCAAAGGTAGACACTGAAGCTTTCTTT. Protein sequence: CASSQDSKVDTEAFF.